Sequencing of this T cell receptor beta chain was carried out in a study of T-cell memory formation after mild COVID-19. Study-level information: TCR clusters showed largely donor specificity.

Whole-study results and caveats: The main location of contracting CD4+ clones was CM and EM, and that of contracting CD8+ clones was EMRA. For second-wave clones that peaked at day 37, SARS-CoV-2 specificity went unverified.

In regard to this clonotype: Its antigen is not identified.

Constant-segment primers were used for 5'RACE, and the resulting TCR alpha and TCR beta cDNA libraries carried sample barcodes and UMIs. In TCRdb, the 5' RACE reads were re-called with MiXCR into one record per CDR3 protein. The table has roughly 80,000 distinct CDR3 sequences, around 27% seen once. Germline trimming cut 2 bases from V and 2 bases from J; bases unmatched to any gene: 5. The CDR3 has 15 amino acids. Looked up from germline, CDR1 is SGHAT and CDR2 is FQDESV (reference sequence). The sample comprised PBMCs or a T cell subset sorted from them (not recorded which). This sequence joins TRBV11-1 and TRBJ2-7; 8 nucleotides agree with TRBD1. The clonotype was recovered from a man younger than 35 who had mild COVID-19 (a few samples of this study predate the infection). Cell type and time point are not known. CDR3: CASSLRGQGAYEQYV. The CDR3 DNA sequence: TGTGCCAGCAGCTTACGTGGACAGGGTGCCTACGAGCAGTACGTC.